One and the same sample provided the 9 T cell receptor beta chains below, sequenced in a study of T cell clones after liver transplantation. Clones were read by immunoSEQ multiplex PCR, and TCRdb kept only the in-frame ones, dropping some. The table has more than 7,000 clones, approximately 79% seen once. The sequences come from CD8+ T cells from blood, collected before liver transplant. The receptor set was obtained from a human donor who received a liver transplant.

This clone has just one count. The chain couples TRBV9 to TRBJ2-5, with no clear D. This CDR3 region has 13 residues. Per germline, CDR1 SGDLS and CDR2 YYNGEE. V was pared by 0 bases and J by 4 bases, with 7 bases between. DNA of the CDR3: TGTGCCAGCAGCGTAGCTTTTGGAGAGACCCAGTACTTC. This translates into CASSVAFGETQYF.

The chain joins TRBV4-3 to TRBJ1-1; the D gene is possibly TRBD1 (6 bases). This CDR3 has 14 residues. Germline V gene data show CDR1 as LGHNA and CDR2 as YSLEER. Trimming pared 3 bases from V and 8 bases from J, leaving 16 bases between. This CDR3 is CASSHKQGSVEAFF. The CDR3 DNA reads TGCGCCAGCAGCCATAAACAGGGAAGTGTGGAAGCTTTCTTT.

CDR3 loop: CASSQGGLELFF. CDR3 DNA sequence: TGTGCCAGCAGTCAGGGGGGCCTAGAACTGTTTTTT. V gene TRBV27 combines with J gene TRBJ1-4; TRBD1 agrees at 7 bases. Trimming removed 5 bases from V and 12 bases from J; junction bases left unmatched: 6. The CDR3 loop spans 12 amino acids. Germline V gives CDR1 MNHEY, CDR2 SMNVEV (reference sequence).

The chain links TRBV19 to TRBJ2-7; 9 positions match TRBD1. Germline CDR1 and CDR2: LNHDA and SQIVND (reference sequence). This CDR3 region has 15 residues. Losses at the gene ends were 3 bases for V and 4 bases for J; bases not matched to a gene: 7. The CDR3 loop reads CASSIGGTGPYEQYF. In nucleotides, the CDR3 is TGTGCCAGTAGTATCGGGGGGACAGGGCCATACGAGCAGTACTTC.

The CDR3 region is CASSGTSNEQYF. The CDR3 DNA follows: TGTGCCAGCAGCGGGACCTCTAACGAGCAGTACTTC. The gene calls are TRBV27 and TRBJ2-7, with D perhaps TRBD1 or TRBD2 (5 bases each). V lost 6 bases and J 5 bases, leaving 11 bases between the germline ends. The germline V gene encodes CDR1 MNHEY and CDR2 SMNVEV (reference sequence). The length of the CDR3 is 12 residues.

This chain uses TRBV5-8 with TRBJ1-5; TRBD1 matches 8 bases. Germline loops: CDR1 SGHTS, CDR2 YDEGEE. This CDR3 has 15 residues. The J segment lost 0 bases and the V segment lost 3 bases, leaving 2 bases of the junction unmatched. This chain's CDR3 is CASSWGTGSNQPQHF. The CDR3 coding sequence is TGTGCCAGCAGCTGGGGGACAGGTAGCAATCAGCCCCAGCATTTT.

Only a few counts were recorded for this clone. The V and J genes are TRBV6-6 and TRBJ2-1; 11 bases align to TRBD2. With V trimmed by 4 bases and J by 6 bases, 5 bases remained unmatched. The CDR3 covers 15 residues. Per the germline V gene, CDR1 is MNHNY and CDR2 is SVGAGI (reference sequence). The CDR3 here is CASSSGLAGFNEQFF. For the CDR3, the DNA is TGTGCCAGCAGTTCTGGACTAGCGGGTTTCAATGAGCAGTTCTTC.

The chain employs TRBV9 and TRBJ1-3; D is unresolved. CDR3 length: 16 residues. In germline, CDR1 is SGDLS, CDR2 YYNGEE. The ends were cut back, 0 bases at V and 0 bases at J, with 10 bases in the middle. In DNA form, the CDR3 reads TGTGCCAGCAGCGTAGGCGCAGGATACTCTGGAAACACCATATATTTT. Translation gives CASSVGAGYSGNTIYF.

The genes are TRBV29-1 and TRBJ1-1; 8 bases line up with TRBD1. The trim removed 3 bases at V and 7 bases at J, leaving 1 base unmatched. This CDR3 region has 11 residues. Germline loops: CDR1 SQVTM, CDR2 ANQGSEA. The CDR3 DNA follows: TGCAGCGTTGACGGACAGGGTGAAGCTTTCTTT. Its protein is CSVDGQGEAFF.